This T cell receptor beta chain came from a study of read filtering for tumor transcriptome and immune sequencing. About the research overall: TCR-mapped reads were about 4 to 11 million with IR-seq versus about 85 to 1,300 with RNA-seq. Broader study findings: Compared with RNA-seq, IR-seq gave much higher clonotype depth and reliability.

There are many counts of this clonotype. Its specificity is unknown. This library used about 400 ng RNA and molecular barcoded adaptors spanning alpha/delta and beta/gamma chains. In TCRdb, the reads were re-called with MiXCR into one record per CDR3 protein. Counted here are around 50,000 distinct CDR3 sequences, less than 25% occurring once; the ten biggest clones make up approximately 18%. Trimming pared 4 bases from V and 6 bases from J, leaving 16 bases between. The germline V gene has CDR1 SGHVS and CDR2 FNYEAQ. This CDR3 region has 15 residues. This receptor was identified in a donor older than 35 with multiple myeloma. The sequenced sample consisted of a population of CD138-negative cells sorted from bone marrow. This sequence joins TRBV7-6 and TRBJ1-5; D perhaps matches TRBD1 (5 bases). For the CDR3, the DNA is TGTGCCAGCAGCTCGACCCCCACAGGAACTCAGCCCCAGCATTTT. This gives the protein CASSSTPTGTQPQHF.